This TCR beta chain originates from a study of T cell responses to AZD1222 COVID-19 vaccine. CDR1 is SGHDN and CDR2 is FVKESK in the germline V gene. V was cut by 5 bases and J by 4 bases, with 14 bases left in between. The CDR3 is 15 residues long. Produced via immunoSEQ multiplex PCR; TCRdb's table is partial and in-frame only. The sample has 100,000 to 150,000 clones, roughly 93% seen once; the top ten hold under 1.2%. The origin of this receptor is an adult who received the AZD1222 COVID-19 vaccine. The chain is built from TRBV14 and TRBJ2-2, with D maybe TRBD1 (6 bases). The starting material was peripheral blood, obtained 28 days after the second AZD1222 dose. CDR3 region: CASSREQGLTGELFF. CDR3 bases: TGTGCCAGCAGCAGGGAACAGGGTCTCACCGGGGAGCTGTTTTTT.